A selection of T cell receptor beta chains follows, all from one sample in a study of neurological immune-mediated disorders. TCRdb fed the 5' RACE reads into MiXCR, producing one record per CDR3 protein. Of 55,000 to 70,000 distinct CDR3 sequences listed, about an eighth are singletons. The material sequenced was PBMCs. The receptors were sampled from a man between 60 and 70 years old in good health. CDR3s include the opening cysteine and the closing phenylalanine or tryptophan. The D gene is left open where the match is weak. Rows give clone size only sometimes, using once, few, many, or a class for an expanded clone.

j_call: TRBJ2-1; cdr3_length: 14; clone_size: many; v_call: TRBV5-1; d_call: NA; cdr3_nt: TGCGCCAGCAGCTTGGGCAGCTTCAACAATGAGCAGTTCTTC; cdr3_aa: CASSLGSFNNEQFF
j_call: TRBJ2-5; cdr3_length: 15; clone_size: many; v_call: TRBV20-1; d_call: NA; cdr3_nt: TGCAGTGCTAGGAGTGGAGGGGGAGTTCAAGAGACCCAGTACTTC; cdr3_aa: CSARSGGGVQETQYF
j_call: TRBJ1-1; cdr3_length: 15; clone_size: many; v_call: TRBV20-1; d_call: NA; cdr3_nt: TGCAGTGCTAGAGCGGGGGGGGGTAGGGCGGCTGAAGCTTTCTTT; cdr3_aa: CSARAGGGRAAEAFF
j_call: TRBJ2-5; cdr3_length: 14; clone_size: many; v_call: TRBV7-8; d_call: TRBD2; cdr3_nt: TGTGCCAGCAGCCTTCTAGCGGCAAAAGAGACCCAGTACTTC; cdr3_aa: CASSLLAAKETQYF
j_call: TRBJ2-2; cdr3_length: 15; clone_size: many; v_call: TRBV2; d_call: TRBD1; cdr3_nt: TGTGCCAGCACCCCTCCGGGACAGCTCACCGGGGAGCTGTTTTTT; cdr3_aa: CASTPPGQLTGELFF
j_call: TRBJ1-3; cdr3_length: 14; clone_size: many; v_call: TRBV7-2; d_call: NA; cdr3_nt: TGTGCCAGCAGCTCAGCAAGTTATGGAAACACCATATATTTT; cdr3_aa: CASSSASYGNTIYF
j_call: TRBJ2-1; cdr3_length: 14; clone_size: many; v_call: TRBV20-1; d_call: TRBD2; cdr3_nt: TGCAGTGCAAAGACTAGCGGGGGAAACAATGAGCAGTTCTTC; cdr3_aa: CSAKTSGGNNEQFF
j_call: TRBJ2-3; cdr3_length: 13; clone_size: many; v_call: TRBV7-2; d_call: NA; cdr3_nt: TGTGCCAGCAGCTTTTTCTCGCAGGATACGCAGTATTTT; cdr3_aa: CASSFFSQDTQYF
j_call: TRBJ1-4; cdr3_length: 13; clone_size: many; v_call: TRBV7-2; d_call: NA; cdr3_nt: TGTGCCAGCAGTGATAAGATTGATGAAAAACTGTTTTTT; cdr3_aa: CASSDKIDEKLFF
j_call: TRBJ1-5; cdr3_length: 17; clone_size: many; v_call: TRBV7-2; d_call: TRBD1; cdr3_nt: TGTGCCAGCAGCTTAAGTCAGGGGGTAGGGAGCTCTCAGCCCCAGCATTTT; cdr3_aa: CASSLSQGVGSSQPQHF
j_call: TRBJ2-3; cdr3_length: 14; clone_size: many; v_call: TRBV5-1; d_call: NA; cdr3_nt: TGCGCCAGCAGCTTAGGGAGAAACACAGATACGCAGTATTTT; cdr3_aa: CASSLGRNTDTQYF
j_call: TRBJ1-5; cdr3_length: 17; clone_size: many; v_call: TRBV7-9; d_call: TRBD1; cdr3_nt: TGTGCCAGCAGCTTCGGGACAGGGGGAGGATTTAATCAGCCCCAGCATTTT; cdr3_aa: CASSFGTGGGFNQPQHF
j_call: TRBJ2-7; cdr3_length: 11; clone_size: many; v_call: TRBV6-2/TRBV6-3; d_call: NA; cdr3_nt: TGTGCCAGCAGTTACTCTAGCGAGCAGTACTTC; cdr3_aa: CASSYSSEQYF
j_call: TRBJ1-5; cdr3_length: 15; clone_size: many; v_call: TRBV5-1; d_call: NA; cdr3_nt: TGCGCCAGCAGCTTCCAGTCTGGGGACAATCAGCCCCAGCATTTT; cdr3_aa: CASSFQSGDNQPQHF
j_call: TRBJ1-1; cdr3_length: 14; clone_size: few; v_call: TRBV7-2; d_call: NA; cdr3_nt: TGTGCCAGCAGCTTGACCCTTCGGAACACTGAAGCTTTCTTT; cdr3_aa: CASSLTLRNTEAFF
j_call: TRBJ2-5; cdr3_length: 15; clone_size: NA; v_call: TRBV6-2/TRBV6-3; d_call: TRBD1; cdr3_nt: TGTGCCAGCAGTGGGCAGGGGGCGCGAGGAGAGACCCAGTACTTC; cdr3_aa: CASSGQGARGETQYF
j_call: TRBJ2-7; cdr3_length: 13; clone_size: many; v_call: TRBV7-2; d_call: NA; cdr3_nt: TGTGCCAGCAGCACCCGAGCCACTGCCGAGCAGTACTTC; cdr3_aa: CASSTRATAEQYF
j_call: TRBJ1-5; cdr3_length: 15; clone_size: many; v_call: TRBV6-5; d_call: TRBD1; cdr3_nt: TGTGCCAGCAGTCTTACAGGGGGTCGCAATCAGCCCCAGCATTTT; cdr3_aa: CASSLTGGRNQPQHF
j_call: TRBJ2-5; cdr3_length: 15; clone_size: many; v_call: TRBV7-2; d_call: NA; cdr3_nt: TGTGCCAGCAGCGTACCCGGGGTAGGGGGAGAGACCCAGTACTTC; cdr3_aa: CASSVPGVGGETQYF
j_call: TRBJ2-7; cdr3_length: 18; clone_size: many; v_call: TRBV9; d_call: TRBD2; cdr3_nt: TGTGCCAGCACCCCAGTGATGGCGGGGGGCCTGAGCTCCTACGAGCAGTACTTC; cdr3_aa: CASTPVMAGGLSSYEQYF